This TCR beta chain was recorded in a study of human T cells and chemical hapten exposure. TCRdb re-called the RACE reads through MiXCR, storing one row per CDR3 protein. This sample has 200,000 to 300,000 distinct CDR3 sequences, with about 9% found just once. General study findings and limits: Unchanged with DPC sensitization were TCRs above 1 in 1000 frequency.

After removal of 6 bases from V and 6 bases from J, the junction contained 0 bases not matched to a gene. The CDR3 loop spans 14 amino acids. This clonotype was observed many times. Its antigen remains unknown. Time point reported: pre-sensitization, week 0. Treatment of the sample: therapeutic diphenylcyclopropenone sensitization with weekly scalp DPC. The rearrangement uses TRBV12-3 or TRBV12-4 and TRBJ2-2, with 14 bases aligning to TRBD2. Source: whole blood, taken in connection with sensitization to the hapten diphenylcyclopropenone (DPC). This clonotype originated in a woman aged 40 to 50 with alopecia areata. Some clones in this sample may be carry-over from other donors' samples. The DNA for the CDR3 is TGTGCCAGCAGGGGACTAGCGGGAGCCGGGGAGCTGTTTTTT. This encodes CASRGLAGAGELFF.